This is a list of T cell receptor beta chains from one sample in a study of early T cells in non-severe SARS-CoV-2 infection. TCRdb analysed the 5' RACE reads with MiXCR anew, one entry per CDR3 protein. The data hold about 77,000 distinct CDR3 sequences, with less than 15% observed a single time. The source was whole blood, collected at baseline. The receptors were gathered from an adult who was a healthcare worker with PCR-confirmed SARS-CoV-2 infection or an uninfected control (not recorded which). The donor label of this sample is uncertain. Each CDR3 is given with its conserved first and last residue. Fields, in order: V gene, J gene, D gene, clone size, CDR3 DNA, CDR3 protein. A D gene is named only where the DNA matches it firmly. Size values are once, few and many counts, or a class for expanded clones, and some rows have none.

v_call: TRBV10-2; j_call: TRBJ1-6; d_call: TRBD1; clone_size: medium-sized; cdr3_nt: TGCGCCAGCAGTAATACAGGGGCCAAGAGCTCCTATAATTCACCCCTCCACTTT; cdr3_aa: CASSNTGAKSSYNSPLHF
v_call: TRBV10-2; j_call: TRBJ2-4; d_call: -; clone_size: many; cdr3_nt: TGCGCCAGCAGTGAGTGGTCGGGGGTAGACATTCAGTACTTC; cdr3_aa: CASSEWSGVDIQYF
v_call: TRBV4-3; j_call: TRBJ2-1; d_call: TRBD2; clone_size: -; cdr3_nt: TGCGCCAGCACCCCCGGGGGGGGCCTGCCCAATGAGCAGTTCTTC; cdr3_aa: CASTPGGGLPNEQFF
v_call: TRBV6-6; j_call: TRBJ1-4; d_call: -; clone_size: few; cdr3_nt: TGTGCCAGCAGGGGGGAGGAAAAACTGTTTTTT; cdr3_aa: CASRGEEKLFF
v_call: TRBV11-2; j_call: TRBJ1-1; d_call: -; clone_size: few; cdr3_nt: TGTGCCAGCAGCAACAATCAGCGAATTGAAGCTTTCTTT; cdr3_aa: CASSNNQRIEAFF
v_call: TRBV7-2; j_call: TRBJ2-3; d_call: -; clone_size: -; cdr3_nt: TGTGCCAGCAGCTTAGCTCTCTGGCCCCCTACGAGGGATACGCAGTATTTT; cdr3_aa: CASSLALWPPTRDTQYF
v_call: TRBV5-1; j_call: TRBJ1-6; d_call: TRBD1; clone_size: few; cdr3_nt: TGCGCCAGCAGCGCCGGGACAGGGGCGAATTCACCCCTCCACTTT; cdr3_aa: CASSAGTGANSPLHF
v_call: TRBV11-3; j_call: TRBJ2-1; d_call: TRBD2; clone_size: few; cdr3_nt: TGTGCCAGCAGCTTAGATCCCCCTAGCGGGAGCATATTTCCTGAGCAGTTCTTC; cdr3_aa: CASSLDPPSGSIFPEQFF
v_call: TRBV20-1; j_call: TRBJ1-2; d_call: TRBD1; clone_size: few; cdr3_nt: TGCAGTGCTAGAGTAGCCAGGGGGATCGCCAACTATGGCTACACCTTC; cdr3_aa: CSARVARGIANYGYTF
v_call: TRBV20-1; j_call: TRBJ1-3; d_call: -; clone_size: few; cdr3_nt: TGCAGTGCTGTCGGTTTGGCTGGAAACACCATATATTTT; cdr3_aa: CSAVGLAGNTIYF
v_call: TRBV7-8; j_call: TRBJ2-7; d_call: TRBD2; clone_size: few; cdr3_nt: TGTGCCAGCAGCTTAGTTGCGGGGGGCCCGCCCTACGAGCAGTACTTC; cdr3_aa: CASSLVAGGPPYEQYF
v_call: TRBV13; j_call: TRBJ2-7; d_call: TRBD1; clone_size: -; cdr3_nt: TGTGCCAGCAGCTCTCTGGACAGGGAGCACGAGCAGTACTTC; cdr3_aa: CASSSLDREHEQYF
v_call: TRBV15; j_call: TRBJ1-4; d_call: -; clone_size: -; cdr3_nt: TGTGCCACCAGCCGGGGGGCTAATGAAAAACTGTTTTTT; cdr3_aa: CATSRGANEKLFF
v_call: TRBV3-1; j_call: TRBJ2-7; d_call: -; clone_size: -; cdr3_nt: TGTGCCAGCAGCCAGAACAGCTACGAGCAGTACTTC; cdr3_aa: CASSQNSYEQYF
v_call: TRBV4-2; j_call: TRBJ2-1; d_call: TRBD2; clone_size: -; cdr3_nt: TGTGCCAGCGCAAGAGGGACTAGCGGGGACAATGAGCAGTTCTTC; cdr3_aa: CASARGTSGDNEQFF
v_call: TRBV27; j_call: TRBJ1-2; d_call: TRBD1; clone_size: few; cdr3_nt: TGTGCCAGCAGTTTTCAAAGTCGGGGACAGGTTAACTATGGCTACACCTTC; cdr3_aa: CASSFQSRGQVNYGYTF
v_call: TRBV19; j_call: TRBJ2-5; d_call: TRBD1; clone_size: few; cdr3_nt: TGTGCCACCGCCGGGACAGGGCAAGAGACCCAATACTTC; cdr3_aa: CATAGTGQETQYF
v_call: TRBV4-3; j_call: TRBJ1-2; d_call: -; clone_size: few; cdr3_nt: TGCGCCAGCAGCCAAGATTACGGGGTCTATGGCTACACCTTC; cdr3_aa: CASSQDYGVYGYTF
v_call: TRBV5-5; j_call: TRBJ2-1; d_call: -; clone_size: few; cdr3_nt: TGTGCCAGCAGCTTGAGCGCTGCTCAACTAAATGAGCAGTTCTTC; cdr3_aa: CASSLSAAQLNEQFF
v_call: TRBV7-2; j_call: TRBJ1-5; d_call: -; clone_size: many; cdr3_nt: TGTGCCAGCAGCCCAGACAGGAACAATCAGCCCCAGCATTTT; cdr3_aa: CASSPDRNNQPQHF
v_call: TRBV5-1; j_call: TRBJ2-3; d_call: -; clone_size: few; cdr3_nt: TGCGCCAGCAGCTTGGGCGCGTCCGGGATGGAGCAGTATTTT; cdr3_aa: CASSLGASGMEQYF
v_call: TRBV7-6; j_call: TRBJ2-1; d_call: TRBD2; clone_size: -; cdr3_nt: TGTGCCAGCAGCTTAGCGGTTGCGGGAGGGCGCTACAATGAGCAGTTCTTC; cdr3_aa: CASSLAVAGGRYNEQFF
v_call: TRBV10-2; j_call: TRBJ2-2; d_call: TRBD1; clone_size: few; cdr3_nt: TGCGCCAGCAGTGAGTCCAGGGGGATGGACACCGGGGAGCTGTTTTTT; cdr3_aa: CASSESRGMDTGELFF
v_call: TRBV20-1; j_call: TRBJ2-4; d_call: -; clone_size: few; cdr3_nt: TGCAGTGCTAGAGATCCTCAATTGGTGGGGGCCAAAAACATTCAGTACTTC; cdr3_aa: CSARDPQLVGAKNIQYF
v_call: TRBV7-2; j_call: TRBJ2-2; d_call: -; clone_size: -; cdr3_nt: TGTGCCAGCAGCTTAGCTGGATTGGGGGCCGGGGAGCTGTTTTTT; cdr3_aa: CASSLAGLGAGELFF
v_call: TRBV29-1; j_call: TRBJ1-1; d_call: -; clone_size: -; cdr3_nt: TGCAGCGTTGGAGGGTACAAGAGAGGGAACACTGAAGCTTTCTTT; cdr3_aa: CSVGGYKRGNTEAFF
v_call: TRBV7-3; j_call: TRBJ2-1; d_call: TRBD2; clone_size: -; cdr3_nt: TGTGCCAGCAGCTTAAGGGGTAGCGGGGGTGTAGAGCAGTTCTTC; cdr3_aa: CASSLRGSGGVEQFF
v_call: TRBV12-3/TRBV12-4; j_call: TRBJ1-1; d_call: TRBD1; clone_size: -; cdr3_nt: TGTGCCAGCACCCAGGGACAGGGAAACACTGAAGCTTTCTTT; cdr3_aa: CASTQGQGNTEAFF
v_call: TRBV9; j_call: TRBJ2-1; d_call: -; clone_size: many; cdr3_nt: TGTGCCAGCAGCCACGGGGGAGGATCGGCATTCAATGAGCAGTTCTTC; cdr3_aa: CASSHGGGSAFNEQFF
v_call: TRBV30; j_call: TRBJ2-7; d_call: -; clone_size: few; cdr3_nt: TGTGCCTGGAGACCGGGACCTTACTACGAGCAGTACTTC; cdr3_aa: CAWRPGPYYEQYF
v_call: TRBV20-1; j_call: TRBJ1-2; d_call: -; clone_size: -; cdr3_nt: TGCAGTGCTAGAGATTCAAGGACTTATGGCTACACCTTC; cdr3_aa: CSARDSRTYGYTF
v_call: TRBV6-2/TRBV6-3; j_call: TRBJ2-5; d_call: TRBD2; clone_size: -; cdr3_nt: TGTGCCAGCAGTTTAGGACTAGCGGACGGAAAAGAGACCCAGTACTTC; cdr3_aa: CASSLGLADGKETQYF
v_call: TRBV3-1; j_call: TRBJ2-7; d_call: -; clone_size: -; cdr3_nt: TGTGCCAGCAGCCAACAGCGGGCTAGCGCATACGAGCAGTACTTC; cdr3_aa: CASSQQRASAYEQYF
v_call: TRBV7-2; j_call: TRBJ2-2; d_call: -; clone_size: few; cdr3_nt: TGTGCCAGCAGCTTATTCGGGTTCTCGAACACCGGGGAGCTGTTTTTT; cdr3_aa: CASSLFGFSNTGELFF
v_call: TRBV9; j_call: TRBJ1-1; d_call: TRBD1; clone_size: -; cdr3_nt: TGTGCCACCTCCCGGACAGGAATGAACACTGAAGCTTTCTTT; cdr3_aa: CATSRTGMNTEAFF
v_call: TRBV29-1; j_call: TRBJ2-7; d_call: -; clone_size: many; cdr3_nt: TGCAGCGTTGCAATACGGGACTCCTCCTACGAGCAGTACTTC; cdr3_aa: CSVAIRDSSYEQYF
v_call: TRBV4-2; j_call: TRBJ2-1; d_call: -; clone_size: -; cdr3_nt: TGTGCCAGCAGCCATCGAAGTGAGCAGTTCTTC; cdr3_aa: CASSHRSEQFF
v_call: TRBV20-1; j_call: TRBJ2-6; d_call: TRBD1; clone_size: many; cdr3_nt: TGCAGTGCTTTAGCTCAGGGGGCTGGGGCCAACGTCCTGACTTTC; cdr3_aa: CSALAQGAGANVLTF
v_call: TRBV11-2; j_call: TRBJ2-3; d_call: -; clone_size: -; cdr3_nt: TGTGCCAGCAGCTTATTGCAGGGATTGACTAGCACAGATACGCAGTATTTT; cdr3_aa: CASSLLQGLTSTDTQYF
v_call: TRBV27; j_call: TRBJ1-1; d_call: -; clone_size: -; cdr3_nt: TGTGCCAGCAGTCTCGCAAAGAACACTGAAGCTTTCTTT; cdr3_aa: CASSLAKNTEAFF
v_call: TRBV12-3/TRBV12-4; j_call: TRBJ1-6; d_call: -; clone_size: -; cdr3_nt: TGTGCCAGCAGTCCTCACCCGGGATCCGGCCCTTCACCCCTCCACTTT; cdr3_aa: CASSPHPGSGPSPLHF
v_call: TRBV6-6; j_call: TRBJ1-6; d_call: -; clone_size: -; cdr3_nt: TGTGCCAGCACCATGGACTCCTATAATTCACCCCTCCACTTT; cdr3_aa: CASTMDSYNSPLHF
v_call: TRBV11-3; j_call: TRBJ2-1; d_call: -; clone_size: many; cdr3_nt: TGTGCCAGCAGCTTAGGAGAGACCCACCCAAATTCAGATGAGCAGTTCTTC; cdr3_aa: CASSLGETHPNSDEQFF
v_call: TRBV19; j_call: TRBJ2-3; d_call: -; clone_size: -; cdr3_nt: TGTGCCAGTAGTTCTCGCATCCGGGAGCGGAGATATTTT; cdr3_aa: CASSSRIRERRYF